This T cell receptor beta chain was recorded in a study of post-analysis software for immune sequencing data. As for the study in general: There were relapsing-remitting, secondary progressive and progressive-relapsing multiple sclerosis among the disease courses included. General observations from the study: Patients with multiple sclerosis recorded significantly lower normalized Chao1 diversity than controls, the study found. A handful of TRBV segments occurring more often in patients than controls included TRBV5-6, TRBV5-1 and TRBV20-1. By F measure, strong co-clustering occurred among samples prepared in the same batch.

Libraries were made from TCR beta cDNA, and they carried unique molecular identifiers. TCRdb reprocessed the PCR reads via MiXCR and lists one record per CDR3 protein. The sample has 740,000 or so distinct CDR3 sequences, approximately 53% seen once. As concerns this clonotype: Its antigen is undetermined.

CDR1 is SGHTA, CDR2 FQGTGA, per germline. This CDR3 is built from 15 residues. J lost 2 bases, V lost 2 bases, and 4 bases had no gene match. The receptor's source is a girl under 18 with multiple sclerosis. The chain links TRBV7-3 to TRBJ1-1; 8 bases fit TRBD1. Sequencing was carried out using blood. CDR3 protein: CASSLYGQGNTEAFF. CDR3 nucleotides: TGTGCCAGCAGCTTATACGGACAGGGAAACACTGAAGCTTTCTTT.